This is a list of T cell receptor beta chains from one sample in a study of cytomegalovirus exposure and HLA in healthy donors. Produced via immunoSEQ multiplex PCR; TCRdb's table is partial and in-frame only. The top ten hold roughly 0.26% of the sample, which has hundreds of thousands of clones, roughly 85% seen once. Sequencing was done on a sample of PBMCs. The receptors were gathered from a girl aged 2 to 9 in good health and CMV-seronegative. Both conserved end residues are part of each CDR3. D genes are given only for firm matches. For some rows the clone size is stated as once, few or many, or as a class when expanded; others skip it.

V gene	D gene	J gene	clone size	CDR3 protein	CDR3 DNA
TRBV28	.	TRBJ1-2	.	CASTPYMRADYGYTF	TGTGCCAGCACCCCGTATATGCGAGCTGACTATGGCTACACCTTC
TRBV7-8	.	TRBJ2-7	.	CASNPLQGFYEQYF	TGTGCCAGCAACCCCTTACAGGGTTTCTACGAGCAGTACTTC
TRBV6-5	TRBD1	TRBJ1-5	.	CASSLTGVNQPQHF	TGTGCCAGCAGCCTGACAGGGGTCAATCAGCCCCAGCATTTT
TRBV4-1	.	TRBJ2-1	.	CASSQRGAKSYNEQFF	TGCGCCAGCAGCCAACGAGGCGCGAAGTCCTACAATGAGCAGTTCTTC
TRBV30	.	TRBJ1-6	once	CAGSQAPNSPLHF	TGTGCCGGCAGTCAGGCGCCTAATTCACCCCTCCACTTT
TRBV30	.	TRBJ1-1	.	CAWSPTQGVNTEAFF	TGTGCCTGGAGTCCGACACAGGGAGTGAACACTGAAGCTTTCTTT
TRBV5-4	.	TRBJ2-1	.	CASSSPQADNEQFF	TGTGCCAGCAGCTCCCCGCAGGCTGACAATGAGCAGTTCTTC
TRBV10-2	TRBD1	TRBJ2-7	.	CASRLGTGGGYEQYF	TGCGCCAGCAGACTCGGGACAGGAGGGGGCTACGAGCAGTACTTC
TRBV5-1	.	TRBJ1-1	.	CASSLSDVNTEAFF	TGCGCCAGCAGTCTAAGCGATGTGAACACTGAAGCTTTCTTT
TRBV11-3	TRBD1	TRBJ2-2	.	CASSFRDRGRNGELFF	TGTGCCAGCAGCTTCCGGGACAGGGGGCGTAACGGGGAGCTGTTTTTT
TRBV7-9	.	TRBJ1-1	.	CASADAGLNTEAFF	TGTGCCAGCGCCGACGCAGGGTTGAACACTGAAGCTTTCTTT
TRBV10-2	TRBD2	TRBJ2-3	.	CASRRAGAGDTQYF	TGCGCCAGCAGGAGAGCGGGAGCGGGCGATACGCAGTATTTT
TRBV4-1	TRBD1	TRBJ1-1	.	CASSQTHRGGSTEAFF	TGCGCCAGCAGCCAAACTCACAGGGGTGGGTCCACTGAAGCTTTCTTT
TRBV5-8	TRBD1	TRBJ1-1	.	CASSFDRANTEAFF	TGTGCCAGCAGCTTCGACAGGGCAAACACTGAAGCTTTCTTT
TRBV7-3	TRBD2	TRBJ2-3	.	CASSLPGTSGTDTQYF	TGTGCCAGCAGCTTACCCGGGACTAGCGGCACAGATACGCAGTATTTT
TRBV14	.	TRBJ1-6	.	CASSHDRTNSPLHF	TGTGCCAGCAGCCATGACAGGACAAATTCACCCCTCCACTTT
TRBV5-6	.	TRBJ1-6	.	CASSLAGRGGYNSPLHF	TGTGCCAGCAGCTTGGCCGGCAGAGGGGGCTATAATTCACCCCTCCACTTT
TRBV7-9	.	TRBJ2-4	few	CASSFFDSLKNIQYF	TGTGCCAGCAGCTTCTTTGACAGTCTCAAAAACATTCAGTACTTC
TRBV4-1	TRBD1	TRBJ2-4	.	CASSPLTGPPNIQYF	TGCGCCAGCAGCCCCCTGACAGGGCCCCCAAACATTCAGTACTTC
TRBV27	.	TRBJ2-7	.	CASSSARGKVEQYF	TGTGCCAGCAGTTCGGCCCGGGGAAAGGTCGAGCAGTACTTC
TRBV19	TRBD1	TRBJ1-4	.	CASSPRTGALNEKLFF	TGTGCCAGTAGTCCGCGGACAGGGGCCCTTAATGAAAAACTGTTTTTT
TRBV6-1	.	TRBJ2-7	.	CASNRDFSSYEQYF	TGTGCCAGCAACCGGGACTTTAGCTCCTACGAGCAGTACTTC
TRBV6-6	TRBD2	TRBJ2-7	.	CASSRTSGGPYEQYF	TGTGCCAGCAGTCGGACTAGCGGGGGCCCCTACGAGCAGTACTTC
TRBV13	.	TRBJ2-5	few	CASSWSPGLRKETQYF	TGTGCCAGCAGCTGGAGCCCGGGACTGAGGAAAGAGACCCAGTACTTC
TRBV6-1	.	TRBJ1-4	few	CASSEARRGREEGYSEKLFF	TGTGCCAGCAGTGAAGCTCGTCGGGGCAGGGAGGAAGGCTACTCGGAAAAACTGTTTTTT
TRBV6-1	TRBD1	TRBJ1-2	once	CASSVFRDRTGYTF	TGTGCCAGCAGTGTTTTCCGGGACAGGACGGGCTACACCTTC
TRBV2	.	TRBJ2-1	once	CASRTGGSSYNEQFF	TGTGCCAGCAGGACCGGGGGTAGCTCCTACAATGAGCAGTTCTTC
TRBV4-1	.	TRBJ1-6	.	CASSQVGSSGLSPLHF	TGCGCCAGCAGCCAAGTGGGATCGTCAGGGCTTTCACCCCTCCACTTT